This TCR beta chain is drawn from a study of neurological immune-mediated disorders. General observations from the study: The absence of shared CDR3 amino acid sequences among expanded clones across subjects suggests private repertoires in all groups.

V gave up 4 bases and J gave up 10 bases, with 14 bases separating them. This CDR3 spans 13 amino acids. This clonotype was observed many times. Its antigen is not identified. 5'RACE with 10-nucleotide random UMIs produced the cDNA. TCRdb redid the calling of the 5' RACE reads with MiXCR, one entry per CDR3 protein. The sample includes tens of thousands of distinct CDR3 sequences, over 9% of them seen just once. This TCR derives from a woman aged 25 to 39 with HTLV-1-associated myelopathy (HAM/TSP). The chain is built from TRBV12-3 or TRBV12-4 and TRBJ2-1; TRBD2 is a possible D gene (5 bases). Sequenced sample: PBMCs. CDR3 protein: CASSYGSSGEQFF. CDR3 DNA sequence: TGTGCCAGCAGTTATGGCAGCTCGGGGGAGCAGTTCTTC.